The present T cell receptor (beta chain) was sequenced within a study of control samples from healthy donors and cancer patients. This clone was observed once. This CDR3 contains 15 residues. Trimming at V came to 4 bases and at J to 7 bases, leaving 9 bases not matched to a gene. CDR1 and CDR2 (germline): MDHEN, SYDVKM. The data were produced by immunoSEQ multiplex PCR, yet TCRdb's version contains in-frame clones alone and is incomplete. Of 70,000 to 75,000 clones listed, around 93% are singletons. Specimen: blood. The sequence was collected from a woman aged 25 to 39 in good health. The rearrangement uses TRBV28 and TRBJ1-5; 8 bases match TRBD1. CDR3 loop: CASSSPGTGRQPQHF. In DNA, the CDR3 is TGTGCCAGCAGTTCCCCCGGGACAGGAAGACAGCCCCAGCATTTT. Looking up the rest from reference TRBV28 and TRBJ1-5 gives the full variable domain: DVKVTQSSRYLVKRTGEKVFLECVQDMDHENMFWYRQDPGLGLRLIYFSYDVKMKEKGDIPEGYSVSREKKERFSLILESASTNQTSMYLCASSSPGTGRQPQHFGDGTRLSIL.